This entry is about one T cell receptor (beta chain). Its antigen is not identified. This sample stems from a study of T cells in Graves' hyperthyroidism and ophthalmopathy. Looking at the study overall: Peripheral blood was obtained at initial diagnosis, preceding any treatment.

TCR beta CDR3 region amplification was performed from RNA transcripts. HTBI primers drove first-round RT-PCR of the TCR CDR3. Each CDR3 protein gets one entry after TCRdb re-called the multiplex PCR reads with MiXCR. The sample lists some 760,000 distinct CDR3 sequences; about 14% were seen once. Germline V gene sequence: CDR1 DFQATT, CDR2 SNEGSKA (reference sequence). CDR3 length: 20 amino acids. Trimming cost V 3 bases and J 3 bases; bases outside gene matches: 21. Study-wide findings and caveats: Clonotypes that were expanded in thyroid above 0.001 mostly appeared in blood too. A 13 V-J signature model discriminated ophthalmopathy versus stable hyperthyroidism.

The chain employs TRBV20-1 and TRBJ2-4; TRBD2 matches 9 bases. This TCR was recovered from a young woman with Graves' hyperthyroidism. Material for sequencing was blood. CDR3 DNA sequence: TGCAGTGCTAGGGGTTCTAGGCGGGAGGGCCTAGGGTTGGACAAAAACATTCAGTACTTC. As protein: CSARGSRREGLGLDKNIQYF.